A selection of T cell receptor beta chains follows, all from one sample in a study of molecular identifiers for immune sequencing clone quantification. Using its own MiXCR run on the PCR reads, TCRdb lists one record per CDR3 protein. This sample carries roughly 630,000 distinct CDR3 sequences, 25% of them seen once, and the ten largest clones take about 0.73%. Sequences were obtained from naive CD8+ T cells from blood, with Jurkat cell RNA spiked in. The receptors come from a human donor in good health. Some libraries in this study had Jurkat cell RNA spiked in. The CDR3 runs from the conserved cysteine through the conserved F or W. The D gene is left open where the match is weak. Rows may omit the clone size; those that give it use once, few, many or a size class.

clone_size: -
d_call: -
j_call: TRBJ2-1
v_call: TRBV27
cdr3_nt: TGTGCCAGCAGTTTAGTGGGGGGCAGAGACAATGAGCAGTTCTTC
cdr3_aa: CASSLVGGRDNEQFF

clone_size: few
d_call: TRBD2
j_call: TRBJ2-7
v_call: TRBV7-2
cdr3_nt: TGTGCCAGCAGGGGTAGCGGGGGGGCCTCCTACGAGCAGTACTTC
cdr3_aa: CASRGSGGASYEQYF

clone_size: -
d_call: TRBD2
j_call: TRBJ2-2
v_call: TRBV7-9
cdr3_nt: TGTGCCAGCAGCTTCTTACTTGCCAGCGGGAGACCGAACACCGGGGAGCTGTTTTTT
cdr3_aa: CASSFLLASGRPNTGELFF

clone_size: -
d_call: TRBD2
j_call: TRBJ2-1
v_call: TRBV27
cdr3_nt: TGTGCCAGCAGTTTAGGACTAGCGACTCACAATGAGCAGTTCTTC
cdr3_aa: CASSLGLATHNEQFF

clone_size: many
d_call: TRBD1
j_call: TRBJ2-1
v_call: TRBV14
cdr3_nt: TGTGCCAGCAGCCAAGGGACAGGGAGGTTCGATGAGCAGTTCTTC
cdr3_aa: CASSQGTGRFDEQFF

clone_size: many
d_call: TRBD2
j_call: TRBJ2-7
v_call: TRBV28
cdr3_nt: TGTGCCAGCAGTCCATCGGGGGGGGGCTACGAGCAGTACTTC
cdr3_aa: CASSPSGGGYEQYF

clone_size: few
d_call: -
j_call: TRBJ2-3
v_call: TRBV6-5
cdr3_nt: TGTGCCAGCAGTTACTCGAGGGTCGGGGGAAGCACAGATACGCAGTATTTT
cdr3_aa: CASSYSRVGGSTDTQYF

clone_size: -
d_call: -
j_call: TRBJ2-3
v_call: TRBV6-5
cdr3_nt: TGTGCCAGCAGTTACTTGGCGCTCATTAGCACAGATACGCAGTATTTT
cdr3_aa: CASSYLALISTDTQYF

clone_size: few
d_call: TRBD2
j_call: TRBJ2-3
v_call: TRBV2
cdr3_nt: TGTGCCAGCAGATCCGGGACTAGCAGAGGGGGAGATACGCGGTATTTT
cdr3_aa: CASRSGTSRGGDTRYF

clone_size: few
d_call: TRBD1
j_call: TRBJ2-7
v_call: TRBV20-1
cdr3_nt: TGCAGTGCTAGAGATCCCCTCGGACAGGGGGCGCGATACGAGCAGTACTTC
cdr3_aa: CSARDPLGQGARYEQYF